Following are 30 T cell receptor beta chains from one sample sequenced in a study of blood T cell repertoires in COVID-19. Repertoires were generated with immunoSEQ multiplex PCR, while TCRdb's copy carries only in-frame clones and drops some. The sample includes some 360,000 clones, approximately 89% of them seen just once. The sequencing input was peripheral blood. The receptor source for this set is a woman aged 55-70 years with COVID-19, enrolled during active disease.

The gene calls are TRBV2 and TRBJ1-5, with D possibly matching TRBD1 (5 bases). V was trimmed by 5 bases and J by 4 bases, leaving 6 bases between them. The CDR3 loop spans 12 amino acids. The germline gives CDR1 SNHLY, CDR2 FYNNEI. Here the CDR3 DNA reads TGTGCCAGCAGTAAGGGGAATCAGCCCCAGCATTTT. It translates to CASSKGNQPQHF. The full variable domain, rest sourced from reference TRBV2 and TRBJ1-5, is EPEVTQTPSHQVTQMGQEVILRCVPISNHLYFYWYRQILGQKVEFLVSFYNNEISEKSEIFDDQFSVERPDGSNFTLKIRSTKLEDSAMYFCASSKGNQPQHFGDGTRLSIL.

This sequence joins TRBV6-2 or TRBV6-3 and TRBJ2-7; 7 nucleotides match TRBD1. V was pared by 2 bases and J by 6 bases, with 10 bases of the junction left unmatched. The length of the CDR3 is 15 residues. Germline V gene lookup returns CDR1 MNHEY and CDR2 SVGEGT. This CDR3 reads CASSYGSGRGSEQYF. Here the CDR3 DNA reads TGTGCCAGCAGTTACGGGTCGGGCAGGGGGAGCGAGCAGTACTTC.

The rearrangement joins TRBV28 to TRBJ1-4, with 7 positions matching TRBD1. Trimming removed 10 bases from V and 8 bases from J; junction bases left unmatched: 16. The CDR3 totals 15 residues. The germline V gene encodes CDR1 MDHEN and CDR2 SYDVKM. DNA of the CDR3: TGTGCCACCCTCCCAGGAGGGGGCGGTCGGGAAAAACTGTTTTTT. Translation gives CATLPGGGGREKLFF.

This chain links TRBV27 with TRBJ1-5, with 8 bases aligning to TRBD1. The germline V gene encodes CDR1 MNHEY and CDR2 SMNVEV (reference sequence). The V gene end was trimmed by 6 bases and the J gene end by 6 bases; junction bases not matched to a gene: 7. This CDR3 has 14 residues. CDR3 region: CASRPGGSSQPQHF. In DNA, the CDR3 is TGTGCCAGCAGGCCAGGGGGCTCCTCTCAGCCCCAGCATTTT.

The rearrangement links TRBV11-2 to TRBJ2-2, with D perhaps matching TRBD2 (6 bases). Trimming removed 0 bases from V and 6 bases from J, with 14 bases in between. This CDR3 has 16 residues. The germline CDR1 and CDR2 sequences are SGHAT and FQNNGV. The CDR3: CASSLDRGRSPGELFF. CDR3 nucleotides: TGTGCCAGCAGCTTAGATCGGGGGAGGTCCCCCGGGGAGCTGTTTTTT.

The CDR3: CASSPGLAGGKQFF. The CDR3 DNA reads TGTGCCAGCAGCCCAGGACTAGCGGGGGGTAAGCAGTTCTTC. The chain couples TRBV28 to TRBJ2-1, with 14 bases that match TRBD2. The CDR3 totals 14 residues. J was trimmed by 11 bases and V by 6 bases; bases with no gene match: 6. Germline V CDR1 and CDR2: MDHEN, SYDVKM.

This chain links TRBV7-3 with TRBJ1-2; D gene unclear. The CDR3 loop spans 13 amino acids. V was cut by 5 bases and J by 5 bases, with 12 bases left in between. The V gene's germline CDR1 is SGHTA and CDR2 FQGTGA. For the CDR3, the DNA is TGTGCCAGCAGCCTAGAGACCGGGTATGGCTACACCTTC. Translated, it gives CASSLETGYGYTF.

V and J are TRBV3-1 (or the pseudogene TRBV3-2) and TRBJ1-5, with no clear D. Trimming pared 3 bases from V and 4 bases from J, leaving 19 bases between. CDR3 size: 17 residues. Germline CDR1 LGHDT, CDR2 YNNKEL (reference sequence). CDR3 in amino acids: CASSHASLGMGNQPQHF. The CDR3, as DNA: TGTGCCAGCAGCCACGCCTCCCTCGGGATGGGGAATCAGCCCCAGCATTTT.

V usage is TRBV9 and J usage is TRBJ1-2; 8 bases agree with TRBD1. The CDR3 totals 13 residues. In germline, CDR1 is SGDLS, CDR2 YYNGEE. V shed 3 bases, J shed 6 bases, and the junction held 4 bases outside the gene matches. In DNA, the CDR3 is TGTGCCAGCAGCGCTGGACAGGGTGATGGCTACACCTTC. Amino acids: CASSAGQGDGYTF.

This chain links TRBV19 with TRBJ2-3; TRBD2 matches 9 bases. J gave up 1 base and V 10 bases, and 12 bases lay outside the gene matches. The germline V gene has CDR1 LNHDA and CDR2 SQIVND (reference sequence). CDR3 length equals 16 residues. CDR3 DNA: TGTGCCACTACTAGCGGGCGTAAAAGCCGCACAGATACGCAGTATTTT. It codes for CATTSGRKSRTDTQYF.

The V call is TRBV6-5, the J call TRBJ2-5; possible D gene TRBD1, 6 bases. Germline V gene data show CDR1 as MNHEY and CDR2 as SVGAGI. CDR3 length: 10 residues. V was shortened by 11 bases and J by 5 bases, with 9 bases between the two germline ends. In DNA, the CDR3 is TGTGCCTCCCAGGGGGAGACCCAGTACTTC. The encoded protein is CASQGETQYF.

The chain employs TRBV3-1 (or the pseudogene TRBV3-2) and TRBJ2-2; tentative D call: TRBD1 (6 bases). V was shortened by 7 bases and J by 5 bases, with 14 bases between the two germline ends. Germline V gene data show CDR1 as LGHDT and CDR2 as YNNKEL (reference sequence). This CDR3 contains 14 residues. This CDR3 reads CASTARGGTGELFF. The CDR3 nucleotides are TGTGCCAGCACCGCAAGAGGGGGAACCGGGGAGCTGTTTTTT.

The rearrangement uses TRBV2 and TRBJ1-1; the D is unclear. CDR1 is SNHLY and CDR2 is FYNNEI in the germline V gene. The V and J ends lost 8 bases and 1 base respectively, with 14 bases between them. The CDR3 consists of 14 residues. The CDR3 DNA is TGTGCCAGCCTACGAGCTGACTGGAACACTGAAGCTTTCTTT. Translation: CASLRADWNTEAFF.

The chain is built from TRBV6-2 or TRBV6-3 and TRBJ1-5; D gene uncertain. Germline CDR1 MNHEY, CDR2 SVGEGT. Trimming stripped 0 bases from V and 2 bases from J, with 5 bases between. CDR3 length equals 14 residues. The CDR3 nucleotides read TGTGCCAGCAGTTACTCGAGTCGCAATCAGCCCCAGCATTTT. Its protein is CASSYSSRNQPQHF.

V usage is TRBV19 and J usage is TRBJ1-4; 9 positions agree with TRBD1. Germline V gene sequence: CDR1 LNHDA, CDR2 SQIVND (reference sequence). This CDR3 contains 15 residues. V shed 5 bases, J shed 7 bases, and the junction held 8 bases outside the gene matches. The CDR3 bases are TGTGCCAGTAGTTCTTGGGACAGGGAGAGTGAAAAACTGTTTTTT. Its translation is CASSSWDRESEKLFF. Combining the CDR3 with reference TRBV19 and TRBJ1-4 gives the whole variable domain DGGITQSPKYLFRKEGQNVTLSCEQNLNHDAMYWYRQDPGQGLRLIYYSQIVNDFQKGDIAEGYSVSREKKESFPLTVTSAQKNPTAFYLCASSSWDRESEKLFFGSGTQLSVL.

The chain links TRBV6-5 to TRBJ2-2; D is unresolved. This CDR3 is built from 15 residues. Trimming left V 7 bases short and J 3 bases short, with 15 bases between. The V gene's germline CDR1 is MNHEY and CDR2 SVGAGI. In nucleotides, the CDR3 is TGTGCCAGCACCCCCTTTGAGATCTACACCGGGGAGCTGTTTTTT. As protein: CASTPFEIYTGELFF.

This chain connects TRBV5-1 to TRBJ1-3; weak D call: TRBD1 (5 bases). The V and J ends lost 3 bases and 2 bases respectively, with 6 bases between them. The V gene's germline CDR1 is SGHRS and CDR2 YFSETQ. CDR3 length: 13 amino acids. CDR3 bases: TGCGCCAGCAGCTGGGGGGCTGGAAACACCATATATTTT. Protein product: CASSWGAGNTIYF.

This chain's CDR3 is CASSQASTGLLWYTF. CDR3 sequence (DNA): TGCGCCAGCAGCCAGGCTTCGACAGGTCTCTTATGGTACACCTTC. The rearrangement links TRBV4-1 to TRBJ1-2, with a possible D match to TRBD1 (6 bases). The germline gives CDR1 MGHRA, CDR2 YSYEKL. The CDR3 has 15 amino acids. V was trimmed by 3 bases and J by 11 bases, leaving 22 bases between them.

The V and J genes are TRBV18 and TRBJ1-3, with TRBD1 as a possible D gene (5 bases). Germline CDR1 is KGHSH and CDR2 is LQKENI. The ends were cut back, 5 bases at V and 0 bases at J, with 11 bases in the middle. The CDR3 consists of 15 residues. The CDR3 here is CASSSTVLSGNTIYF. CDR3 bases: TGTGCCAGCTCATCGACAGTACTCTCTGGAAACACCATATATTTT.

The genes are TRBV5-4 and TRBJ1-2; D possibly corresponds to TRBD1 (5 bases). The CDR3 extends over 14 amino acids. Germline V CDR1 and CDR2: SGHNT, YYREEE (reference sequence). V dropped 0 bases and J dropped 2 bases, with 8 bases sitting between them. In DNA form, the CDR3 reads TGTGCCAGCAGCTTGGTCGGGGGGAACTATGGCTACACCTTC. Protein: CASSLVGGNYGYTF.

The chain joins TRBV5-4 to TRBJ1-5; D is perhaps TRBD1 (6 bases). The CDR3 totals 16 residues. Trimming stripped 0 bases from V and 4 bases from J, with 14 bases between. CDR1 SGHNT and CDR2 YYREEE come from the germline V gene (reference sequence). The chain's CDR3 is CASSLGGGSTNQPQHF. As DNA, the CDR3 is TGTGCCAGCAGCTTGGGCGGGGGCAGTACAAATCAGCCCCAGCATTTT.

This rearrangement joins TRBV5-1 to TRBJ1-1; 7 positions match TRBD1. The germline V gene has CDR1 SGHRS and CDR2 YFSETQ. Trimming took 4 bases from V and 1 from J; bases not matched to a gene: 7. The CDR3 is 15 amino acids. CDR3 DNA sequence: TGCGCCAGCAGCCGTCTTGCAGGGGGGAACACTGAAGCTTTCTTT. The encoded protein is CASSRLAGGNTEAFF.

The rearrangement links TRBV29-1 to TRBJ1-4, with 9 bases matching TRBD1. The germline V gene encodes CDR1 SQVTM and CDR2 ANQGSEA. The CDR3 is made up of 15 amino acids. V gave up 7 bases and J gave up 8 bases; unmatched junction bases: 14. The CDR3 loop is CSGLERGQGGEKLFF. The CDR3 region has the DNA TGCAGCGGACTAGAGAGGGGACAGGGCGGAGAAAAACTGTTTTTT.

The chain carries TRBV21-1 and TRBJ1-1; TRBD1 reflects the table's D call only, with no check against the DNA. TRBV21-1 is a known pseudogene. The CDR3 contains 11 residues. The CDR3 sequence is CASNQDTEAFF. The CDR3 DNA is TGTGCCAGCAATCAGGACACTGAAGCTTTCTTT.

The V gene is TRBV5-4, the J gene TRBJ1-6, with a possible D match to TRBD1 (5 bases). This CDR3 comprises 15 residues. The ends were cut back, 0 bases at V and 3 bases at J, with 7 bases in the middle. Germline CDR1 and CDR2: SGHNT and YYREEE (reference sequence). The CDR3 DNA follows: TGTGCCAGCAGCTTGGAGGGGAACTATAATTCACCCCTCCACTTT. Protein product: CASSLEGNYNSPLHF.

The chain carries TRBV2 and TRBJ2-1; 12 bases agree with TRBD2. Germline V CDR1 and CDR2: SNHLY, FYNNEI. Losses at the gene ends were 5 bases for V and 4 bases for J; bases not matched to a gene: 6. CDR3 length: 16 amino acids. CDR3 DNA sequence: TGTGCCAGCAGTCACTTACTAGCGGGGGGTTACAATGAGCAGTTCTTC. Translating gives CASSHLLAGGYNEQFF.

This rearrangement joins TRBV5-5 to TRBJ1-3; D is undetermined. V was pared by 1 base and J by 7 bases, with 6 bases between. The CDR3 covers 12 residues. The germline V gene encodes CDR1 SGHKS and CDR2 YYEKEE (reference sequence). In nucleotides, the CDR3 is TGTGCCAGCAGCTTGAGAGGGAACACCATATATTTT. Its translation: CASSLRGNTIYF.

This chain links TRBV5-1 with TRBJ1-2; TRBD1 matches 7 bases. CDR3 length equals 13 residues. From germline, CDR1 is SGHRS and CDR2 YFSETQ. The V segment lost 3 bases and the J segment 4 bases; nucleotides outside the gene matches: 3. The CDR3 loop reads CASSWDRAYGYTF. The CDR3 region has the DNA TGCGCCAGCAGCTGGGACAGAGCCTATGGCTACACCTTC. Using reference TRBV5-1 and TRBJ1-2 for the parts outside the CDR3, the full variable domain is KAGVTQTPRYLIKTRGQQVTLSCSPISGHRSVSWYQQTPGQGLQFLFEYFSETQRNKGNFPGRFSGRQFSNSRSEMNVSTLELGDSALYLCASSWDRAYGYTFGSGTRLTVV.

The V gene is TRBV6-5, the J gene TRBJ1-1; D gene unclear. Germline-derived CDR1 and CDR2 are MNHEY and SVGAGI. There are 14 residues in the CDR3. The V end was cut by 6 bases, the J end by 1 base, with 12 bases between. In nucleotides, the CDR3 is TGTGCCAGCAGGCGTCGAGAACCGAACACTGAAGCTTTCTTT. Amino acids: CASRRREPNTEAFF.

This sequence joins TRBV7-2 and TRBJ2-7; 8 bases align to TRBD2. After removal of 5 bases from V and 4 bases from J, the junction contained 7 bases not matched to a gene. Germline V gene sequence: CDR1 SGHTA, CDR2 FQGNSA. The CDR3 loop spans 14 amino acids. CDR3 region: CASSPSGGRYEQYF. For the CDR3, the DNA is TGTGCCAGCAGCCCCAGCGGGGGCCGATACGAGCAGTACTTC.